This T cell receptor (beta chain) stems from a study of T cell responses to AZD1222 COVID-19 vaccine. Overall study findings and caveats: At baseline, seropositivity was found in only 5 to 7 AZD1222 recipients.

This CDR3 has 16 amino acids. Germline assignment: CDR1 SSHAT and CDR2 FNYEAQ (reference sequence). The assay was immunoSEQ multiplex PCR, and TCRdb's table has in-frame clones only and misses some. This table has about 94,000 clones, about 88% appearing once. As regards this clone: Its specificity is not known. An end of the junction differs from the germline gene, which may be a read error.

The origin of this receptor is an adult in good health. V gene TRBV7-7 combines with J gene TRBJ2-3, with 10 bases that match TRBD2. This specimen consisted of peripheral blood, obtained on day 0 of AZD1222 vaccination. For the CDR3, the DNA is TGTGCTAGCAGCCCACTTGGTAGCGGGGGGCCAGATACGCAGTATTTT. This gives the protein CASSPLGSGGPDTQYF.